The clone carrying this TCR beta chain was observed a handful of times. The sample originates from a study of shared T cell receptors in the human thymus. This CDR3 region has 15 residues. The germline gives CDR1 MNHNY, CDR2 SVGAGI (reference sequence). V trimming: 6 bases; J trimming: 6 bases; junction bases outside the gene matches: 12. Clones were read by immunoSEQ multiplex PCR, and TCRdb kept only the in-frame ones, dropping some. The sample has hundreds of thousands of clones, about 89% seen once. The same sample was also studied in work on human thymus T cells. From that study: Thymic samples were excised during corrective heart operations. Repertoires sampled from thymus and blood appeared biased in V and J gene usage. What related research reported was that thymic repertoires overlapped highly among unrelated individuals.

The sample taken for sequencing was thymocytes. This clonotype originated in a boy less than two years old with a congenital heart defect. This chain joins TRBV6-6 and TRBJ2-7, with 9 bases identical to TRBD2. CDR3 protein: CASRGLVAGVFEQYF. CDR3 nucleotides: TGTGCCAGCAGGGGGTTGGTAGCGGGAGTCTTCGAGCAGTACTTC.